A single sample is the source of the 7 T cell receptor beta chains below, sequenced in a study of shared clonotypes between healthy human individuals. Using immunoSEQ multiplex PCR, the repertoire was profiled, and TCRdb retains in-frame clones only, with some absent. The sample lists around 700,000 clones, about 80% occurring once. What was sequenced was memory CD4+ T cells sorted from blood. Regarding subset: CD45RA-negative fraction. Receptors originate from a woman in her twenties or thirties in good health.

The chain links TRBV4-1 to TRBJ1-1, with D possibly TRBD1 on 6 matching bases. Trimming shortened V by 1 base and J by 5 bases, and 14 bases separated the two germline ends. Germline V lookup: CDR1 MGHRA, CDR2 YSYEKL. CDR3 length: 15 amino acids. CDR3 sequence (DNA): TGCGCCAGCAGCCAAGCGTGGCAGGGGAGAACTGAAGCTTTCTTT. Residues: CASSQAWQGRTEAFF.

This clone has at least ten counts. The same CDR3 arises from other DNA sequences in this sample as well. The V call is TRBV5-1, the J call TRBJ1-2; 8 nucleotides agree with TRBD1. Germline V CDR1 and CDR2: SGHRS, YFSETQ. Trimming at V came to 4 bases and at J to 4 bases, leaving 3 bases not matched to a gene. The CDR3 totals 13 residues. The chain's CDR3 is CASSVQGVYGYTF. CDR3 sequence (DNA): TGCGCCAGCAGCGTACAGGGGGTCTATGGCTACACCTTC.

Ten or more counts support this clone. Other DNA variants within this sample encode the same CDR3. The rearrangement joins TRBV4-1 to TRBJ1-5; no firm D call. The CDR3 consists of 14 residues. V was shortened by 0 bases and J by 1 base, with 4 bases between the two germline ends. In germline, CDR1 is MGHRA, CDR2 YSYEKL. Written as DNA, the CDR3 is TGCGCCAGCAGCCAAGAAGAGAGCAATCAGCCCCAGCATTTT. Its translation is CASSQEESNQPQHF.

This clone was observed a single time. This chain uses TRBV29-1 with TRBJ2-7; D is possibly TRBD1 (6 bases). The CDR3 spans 14 residues. Trimming removed 6 bases at V and 0 bases at J, with 15 bases between. The germline CDR1 and CDR2 sequences are SQVTM and ANQGSEA. The CDR3 region has the DNA TGCAGCGTCTACACACAGGGCGACTCCTACGAGCAGTACTTC. This translates into CSVYTQGDSYEQYF.

The gene calls are TRBV18 and TRBJ1-1; D unclear. Germline loops: CDR1 KGHSH, CDR2 LQKENI. V lost 2 bases and J 0 bases, leaving 4 bases between the germline ends. The CDR3 has 13 residues. CDR3 loop: CASSPDLNTEAFF. The CDR3, as DNA: TGTGCCAGCTCACCAGACCTGAACACTGAAGCTTTCTTT.

This clone was counted a single time. Other nucleotide sequences from this sample produce the same CDR3. J is TRBJ1-5 and V is TRBV28, with 8 bases aligning to TRBD1. Per germline, CDR1 MDHEN and CDR2 SYDVKM. The J segment lost 1 base and the V segment lost 6 bases, leaving 8 bases of the junction unmatched. The CDR3 loop spans 16 amino acids. CDR3 nucleotide sequence: TGTGCCAGCAGCTCCCCGACAGGGGAAAGCAATCAGCCCCAGCATTTT. This codes for CASSSPTGESNQPQHF. The whole variable domain, filled in from reference TRBV28 and TRBJ1-5, reads DVKVTQSSRYLVKRTGEKVFLECVQDMDHENMFWYRQDPGLGLRLIYFSYDVKMKEKGDIPEGYSVSREKKERFSLILESASTNQTSMYLCASSSPTGESNQPQHFGDGTRLSIL.

The chain recombines TRBV9 with TRBJ2-2, with 11 bases aligning to TRBD2. The germline V gene has CDR1 SGDLS and CDR2 YYNGEE. The trim removed 3 bases at V and 6 bases at J, leaving 13 bases unmatched. The length of the CDR3 is 18 residues. CDR3 protein: CASSALAGGPYEAGELFF. CDR3 in DNA: TGTGCCAGCAGCGCATTAGCGGGAGGGCCGTATGAGGCCGGGGAGCTGTTTTTT. Combining the CDR3 with reference TRBV9 and TRBJ2-2 gives the whole variable domain DSGVTQTPKHLITATGQRVTLRCSPRSGDLSVYWYQQSLDQGLQFLIQYYNGEERAKGNILERFSAQQFPDLHSELNLSSLELGDSALYFCASSALAGGPYEAGELFFGEGSRLTVL.